Described below is a single T cell receptor beta chain sequence and its context. Its target is unknown. This entry comes from a study of cytomegalovirus exposure and HLA in healthy donors. Study-wide results and caveats: Cytomegalovirus status was reportedly diagnosed by the classifier with high sensitivity and specificity. In a later analysis, HLA-associated beta chains showed higher expansion and lower generation probabilities than comparable chains. The study found most TCR sequences rare, yet found some public TCRs in many donors.

60 Vbeta and 13 Jbeta primers were used in PCR. Clones were read by immunoSEQ multiplex PCR, and TCRdb kept only the in-frame ones, dropping some. Of 130,000 to 150,000 clones listed, 74% are singletons. The sequencing input was PBMCs. This TCR came from a man younger than 35 in good health and CMV-seropositive.

DNA for the CDR3: TGTGCCAGCAGGAGGACAGATGGCACAGATACGCAGTATTTT. Amino acid sequence: CASRRTDGTDTQYF. V is TRBV5-8 and J is TRBJ2-3, with a possible D match to TRBD1 (6 bases). The CDR3 runs 14 residues. Trimming removed 5 bases from V and 1 base from J, with 11 bases in between. The V gene's germline CDR1 is SGHTS and CDR2 YDEGEE.